One T cell receptor beta chain is described in this entry. No antigen is known for it. The germline CDR1 and CDR2 sequences are DFQATT and SNEGSKA (reference sequence). This CDR3 is built from 15 residues. Deletions cut 6 bases from V and 1 base from J, with 18 bases between. Attached unique molecular identifiers marked individual cDNA molecules. Using its own MiXCR run on the 5' RACE reads, TCRdb lists one record per CDR3 protein. The sample yields tens of thousands of distinct CDR3 sequences, 12% seen once. The data belong to a study of early T cells in non-severe SARS-CoV-2 infection. Study results and limitations: Anti-spike CD8 specificities were favored by VDJdb matching, whose results missed private and CD4 specificities.

The V call is TRBV20-1, the J call TRBJ2-5; unclear D gene. The receptor comes from an adult who was a healthcare worker with PCR-confirmed SARS-CoV-2 infection or an uninfected control (not recorded which). Material: whole blood, obtained at baseline. CDR3 sequence: CSALAVATSQETQYF. For the CDR3, the DNA is TGCAGTGCCCTGGCCGTGGCTACCAGCCAAGAGACCCAGTACTTC.